This entry is about one TCR beta chain. Its antigen is unknown. The data originate from a study of cytomegalovirus exposure and HLA in healthy donors. Findings of the study overall: CMV serostatus was the only recorded immune exposure for donors.

Amplification used 60 Vbeta primers and 13 Jbeta primers. Profiled with immunoSEQ multiplex PCR; TCRdb holds only in-frame clones, not every one. The sample contains 35,000 to 40,000 clones, approximately 71% of which appear only once. The sample was PBMCs. This receptor was identified in a man aged 50 or older in good health and CMV-seropositive.

The CDR3 coding sequence is TGTGCCAGCAGCTTAATGGAGGGGGCGAGCTATGGCTACACCTTC. Residues: CASSLMEGASYGYTF. The chain joins TRBV11-2 to TRBJ1-2; the match to TRBD1 covers 7 bases. Germline loops: CDR1 SGHAT, CDR2 FQNNGV. V lost 2 bases, J lost 4 bases, and 7 bases stayed unmatched. The CDR3 loop spans 15 amino acids.